Shown below are 28 T cell receptor beta chains from a single sample sequenced in a study of blood T cells in healthy people across ages. Next came a second PCR, run for about 7 to 12 cycles, which used a sample-barcoded 5' primer along with a J-beta primer mix. TCRdb reanalysed the 5' RACE reads using MiXCR and keeps one entry per CDR3 protein. The repertoire consists of approximately 1,000,000 distinct CDR3 sequences, with more than 35% occurring once and the leading ten covering approximately 20%. The sequencing sample was made of blood. The receptors were sampled from an older woman in good health.

This clonotype was detected a few times. The J gene is TRBJ2-5, the V gene TRBV12-3 or TRBV12-4; D not certain. The CDR3 has 14 amino acids. Trimming stripped 1 base from V and 4 bases from J, with 10 bases between. CDR3 DNA sequence: TGTGCCAGCAGTTTAGGAGACGTACTAGAGACCCAGTACTTC. This gives the protein CASSLGDVLETQYF.

The rearrangement joins TRBV27 to TRBJ2-6; TRBD1 aligns across 8 bases. The germline V gene encodes CDR1 MNHEY and CDR2 SMNVEV (reference sequence). V shed 6 bases and J 2 bases; nucleotides not matched to a gene: 12. The CDR3 contains 18 residues. CDR3 in DNA: TGTGCCAGCAGAATAACGCAGGACAGGGAGGCTGGGGCCAACGTCCTGACTTTC. As protein: CASRITQDREAGANVLTF.

This clonotype has a count of ten or more. A read error may account for a junction end that differs from germline. The chain employs TRBV5-1 and TRBJ2-5; either TRBD1 or TRBD2 may fit D (5 bases each). This CDR3 comprises 12 residues. The germline V gene has CDR1 SGHRS and CDR2 YFSETQ. The CDR3 loop is CASSRWGETQYF. The CDR3 DNA reads as TGTGCCAGCAGCCGATGGGGGGAGACCCAGTACTTC.

This clonotype was counted ten times or more. This rearrangement joins TRBV29-1 to TRBJ2-3; TRBD1 aligns across 7 bases. Germline-derived CDR1 and CDR2 are SQVTM and ANQGSEA. The CDR3 consists of 14 residues. The trim removed 7 bases at V and 8 bases at J, leaving 15 bases unmatched. The CDR3 coding sequence is TGCAGCGCAAGGCCCGGGACAGTTTCCCGTACGCAGTATTTT. Encoded protein: CSARPGTVSRTQYF.

There are a few counts of this clonotype. J is TRBJ2-7 and V is TRBV9, with D perhaps given as TRBD1 or TRBD2 (5 bases each). Trimming pared 4 bases from V and 2 bases from J, leaving 13 bases between. This CDR3 comprises 14 residues. From germline, CDR1 is SGDLS and CDR2 YYNGEE. The CDR3 here is CASSFRDGAYEQYF. The CDR3 nucleotides read TGTGCCAGCAGCTTCCGGGACGGAGCCTACGAGCAGTACTTC.

The CDR3 sequence is CASSPGKGGVYNEQYF. CDR3 nucleotides: TGTGCCAGCAGCCCCGGGAAAGGGGGAGTCTACAATGAGCAGTACTTC. The V gene is TRBV13, the J gene TRBJ2-7; possibly TRBD1 for D (6 bases). The CDR3 is made up of 16 amino acids. Trimming removed 5 bases from V and 7 bases from J, with 24 bases in between. CDR1 and CDR2 (germline): PRHDT, FYEKMQ (reference sequence).

This clonotype turned up a few times. CDR3 nucleotide sequence: TGCAGTGCTAGAGATGGGAGCGGACTAGCGACCTACAATGAGCAGTTCTTC. Its translation is CSARDGSGLATYNEQFF. The V and J genes are TRBV20-1 and TRBJ2-1; 9 nucleotides align to TRBD2. Trimming took 0 bases from V and 2 from J; bases not matched to a gene: 8. The V gene's germline CDR1 is DFQATT and CDR2 SNEGSKA (reference sequence). The CDR3 length is 17 residues.

The rearrangement links TRBV27 to TRBJ2-7; D uncertain. V was pared by 5 bases and J by 3 bases, with 17 bases between. Per germline, CDR1 MNHEY and CDR2 SMNVEV (reference sequence). The CDR3 totals 15 residues. As DNA, the CDR3 is TGTGCCAGCAGTCGTTTATACCGAGACAACTACGAGCAGTACTTC. Its translation is CASSRLYRDNYEQYF.

The J gene is TRBJ2-7, the V gene TRBV7-3, with 8 bases that match TRBD2. Germline V gene data show CDR1 as SGHTA and CDR2 as FQGTGA. The J segment lost 0 bases and the V segment lost 5 bases, leaving 9 bases of the junction unmatched. CDR3 size: 16 residues. The CDR3 is CASSPRGGRSSYEQYF. DNA for the CDR3: TGTGCCAGCAGCCCAAGGGGCGGGAGGAGCTCCTACGAGCAGTACTTC.

The chain is built from TRBV21-1 and TRBJ2-7; TRBD1 reflects the table's D call only, with no check against the DNA. TRBV21-1 is labeled a pseudogene. This CDR3 comprises 16 residues. The CDR3: CASSNRGTPSSYEQYF. The CDR3, as DNA: TGTGCCAGCAGCAACCGCGGGACACCGAGCTCCTACGAGCAGTACTTC.

J is TRBJ2-7 and V is TRBV20-1; 8 bases align to TRBD2. The CDR3 length is 12 residues. The ends lost 6 bases at V and 6 bases at J; junction bases unmatched: 7. The V gene's germline CDR1 is DFQATT and CDR2 SNEGSKA (reference sequence). CDR3 in DNA: TGCAGTGCCGGGGGGGTGCCTGGCGAGCAGTACTTC. Translating it yields CSAGGVPGEQYF.

This clonotype was seen a handful of times. V usage is TRBV6-1 and J usage is TRBJ2-5; D is ambiguous. V was trimmed by 6 bases and J by 11 bases, leaving 16 bases between them. CDR3 length: 12 residues. Germline lookup yields CDR1 MNHNS and CDR2 SASEGT. The CDR3 region is CASSGDTASQYF. The DNA for the CDR3 is TGTGCCAGCAGCGGAGATACCGCGTCGCAGTACTTC.

This chain uses TRBV27 with TRBJ2-7; unclear D gene. The germline V gene has CDR1 MNHEY and CDR2 SMNVEV (reference sequence). The CDR3 has 13 amino acids. V was cut by 0 bases and J by 6 bases, with 9 bases left in between. Written as DNA, the CDR3 is TGTGCCAGCAGTTTATCGAGTCCCTTCGAGCAGTACTTC. It encodes CASSLSSPFEQYF.

The chain links TRBV5-4 to TRBJ2-1; 8 bases line up with TRBD2. V lost 4 bases and J lost 2; bases outside the gene matches: 5. This CDR3 has 15 residues. Germline V gives CDR1 SGHNT, CDR2 YYREEE (reference sequence). CDR3 coding DNA: TGTGCCAGCAGCAGCCCTAGCGGGCCCTACAATGAGCAGTTCTTC. It translates to CASSSPSGPYNEQFF.

Notes on this clonotype: One end of the junction varies from germline; a read error may be responsible. The chain links TRBV20-1 to TRBJ2-1; TRBD2 is a possible D gene (5 bases). There are 15 residues in the CDR3. The germline V gene has CDR1 DFQATT and CDR2 SNEGSKA (reference sequence). The CDR3 spells CSAARPGSNLVEWVF. Here the CDR3 DNA reads TGCAGTGCTGCCAGACCGGGATCAAATCTAGTCGAATGGGTCTTC.

The chain joins TRBV9 to TRBJ2-5; no clear D gene. This CDR3 is built from 14 residues. Trimming shortened V by 4 bases and J by 13 bases, and 23 bases separated the two germline ends. Germline V gene sequence: CDR1 SGDLS, CDR2 YYNGEE. CDR3: CASSPGPLVYERYF. CDR3 coding DNA: TGTGCCAGCAGCCCCGGTCCCCTGGTCTACGAGCGGTACTTC. The whole variable domain, remainder taken from reference TRBV9 and TRBJ2-5, is DSGVTQTPKHLITATGQRVTLRCSPRSGDLSVYWYQQSLDQGLQFLIQYYNGEERAKGNILERFSAQQFPDLHSELNLSSLELGDSALYFCASSPGPLVYERYFGPGTRLLVL.

The chain carries TRBV7-9 and TRBJ2-5; 9 bases match TRBD2. Losses at the gene ends were 4 bases for V and 2 bases for J; bases not matched to a gene: 5. The germline V gene has CDR1 SEHNR and CDR2 FQNEAQ (reference sequence). The CDR3 has 15 residues. The CDR3 spells CASSSRTSAQETQYF. The CDR3 coding sequence is TGTGCCAGCAGCTCGAGGACTAGCGCTCAAGAGACCCAGTACTTC.

This clonotype has only a few counts. V usage is TRBV29-1 and J usage is TRBJ2-7; D ambiguous. Germline assignment: CDR1 SQVTM and CDR2 ANQGSEA. The CDR3 consists of 12 residues. Trimming took off 3 bases at V and 2 bases at J, with 8 bases between the two ends. The DNA of the CDR3 is TGCAGCGTTGAGGGCCTAGCCTACGAGCAGTACTTC. Translation gives CSVEGLAYEQYF.

This chain connects TRBV10-3 to TRBJ2-1, with 10 bases that match TRBD1. Losses at the gene ends were 5 bases for V and 10 bases for J; bases not matched to a gene: 8. The CDR3 covers 14 residues. In germline, CDR1 is ENHRY, CDR2 SYGVKD. Written as DNA, the CDR3 is TGTGCCATCAGTTCTAGACAGGGGGCTGGAGAGCAGTTCTTC. This translates into CAISSRQGAGEQFF.

The V call is TRBV25-1, the J call TRBJ2-5, with TRBD1 as a possible D gene (6 bases). Per the germline V gene, CDR1 is MGHDK and CDR2 is SYGVNS. CDR3 length: 16 residues. V lost 3 bases and J 5 bases, leaving 19 bases between the germline ends. The CDR3 loop is CASSDPYRVGKETQYF. CDR3 sequence (DNA): TGTGCCAGCAGTGATCCCTACAGGGTTGGAAAGGAGACCCAGTACTTC. Using reference TRBV25-1 and TRBJ2-5 for the parts outside the CDR3, the full variable domain is EADIYQTPRYLVIGTGKKITLECSQTMGHDKMYWYQQDPGMELHLIHYSYGVNSTEKGDLSSESTVSRIRTEHFPLTLESARPSHTSQYLCASSDPYRVGKETQYFGPGTRLLVL.

Notes on this clonotype: A much larger clone lies one base from this, so it may be a read error. The chain uses TRBV20-1 and TRBJ1-3; weak D call: TRBD1 (6 bases). Trimming stripped 5 bases from V and 0 bases from J, with 8 bases between. CDR1 is DFQATT, CDR2 SNEGSKA, per germline (reference sequence). The CDR3 covers 13 residues. The CDR3: CSAWDNSGNTIYF. The CDR3 DNA reads as TGCAGTGCTTGGGACAACTCTGGAAACACCATATATTTT.

This chain joins TRBV27 and TRBJ2-1; TRBD1 matches at 7 bases. Trimming took 4 bases from V and 1 from J; bases not matched to a gene: 1. Germline values: CDR1 MNHEY, CDR2 SMNVEV (reference sequence). This CDR3 contains 14 residues. The CDR3 here is CASSSDRSYNEQFF. The CDR3 DNA reads as TGTGCCAGCAGTTCGGACAGGTCCTACAATGAGCAGTTCTTC.

The chain carries TRBV11-3 and TRBJ2-1; 10 positions match TRBD1. CDR3 length: 15 residues. Per the germline V gene, CDR1 is SGHNT and CDR2 is YENEEA. The trim removed 5 bases at V and 5 bases at J, leaving 6 bases unmatched. The CDR3 DNA reads as TGTGCCAGCAGCCGGGGACAGGGGCTACACAATGAGCAGTTCTTC. Its translation: CASSRGQGLHNEQFF.

This clonotype has more than one count but fewer than ten. The chain couples TRBV12-5 to TRBJ2-7; weak D call: TRBD1 (6 bases). Germline CDR1 and CDR2: LGHNT and FRNRAP. This CDR3 region has 16 residues. V lost 5 bases and J lost 7, with 24 bases in between. The CDR3 is CASGMIKGQFPREQYF. The CDR3 DNA follows: TGTGCTAGTGGTATGATAAAAGGACAGTTTCCTAGGGAGCAGTACTTC.

This clonotype was picked up a small number of times. The chain uses TRBV12-5 and TRBJ2-7; D remains unclear. From germline, CDR1 is LGHNT and CDR2 FRNRAP. The V end lost 5 bases, the J end lost 7 bases, and 9 bases lay between the germline ends. This CDR3 contains 11 residues. This chain's CDR3 is CASGLRLEQYF. As DNA, the CDR3 is TGTGCTAGTGGTCTCCGACTGGAGCAGTACTTC.

This chain connects TRBV27 to TRBJ2-5; no clear D gene. The J call could be wrong; TRBJ2-7 is a better fit for the DNA end. CDR1 and CDR2 (germline): MNHEY, SMNVEV (reference sequence). The CDR3 is 13 amino acids. CDR3 DNA: TGTGCCAGCAGTTTACCCCCATACTACGAGCAGTACTTC. Its translation is CASSLPPYYEQYF.

CDR3 amino acids: CASRPQEYTGELFF. DNA for the CDR3: TGTGCCAGCAGACCCCAGGAGTACACCGGGGAGCTGTTTTTT. This chain uses TRBV7-2 with TRBJ2-2; D not certain. CDR3 length: 14 residues. Germline values: CDR1 SGHTA, CDR2 FQGNSA. The V and J ends lost 6 bases and 3 bases respectively, with 11 bases between them.

V gene TRBV27 combines with J gene TRBJ2-7; perhaps TRBD2 as D (5 bases). The germline V gene encodes CDR1 MNHEY and CDR2 SMNVEV (reference sequence). This CDR3 comprises 14 residues. V lost 6 bases, J lost 4 bases, and 16 bases lay in between. CDR3 amino acids: CASRVRSSDYEQYF. The CDR3 DNA reads as TGTGCCAGCAGGGTAAGGAGTAGCGATTACGAGCAGTACTTC.